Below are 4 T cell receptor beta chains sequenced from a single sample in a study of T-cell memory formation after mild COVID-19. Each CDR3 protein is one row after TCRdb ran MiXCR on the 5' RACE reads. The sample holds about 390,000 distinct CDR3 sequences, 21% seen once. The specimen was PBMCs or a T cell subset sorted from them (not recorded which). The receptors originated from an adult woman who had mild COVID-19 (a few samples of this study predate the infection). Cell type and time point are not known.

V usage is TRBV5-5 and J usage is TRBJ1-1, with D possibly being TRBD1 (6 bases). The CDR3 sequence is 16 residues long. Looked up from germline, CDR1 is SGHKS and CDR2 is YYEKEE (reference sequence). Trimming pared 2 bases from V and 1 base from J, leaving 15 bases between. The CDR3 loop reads CASSFPPGQKNTEAFF. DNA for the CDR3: TGTGCCAGCAGCTTCCCCCCGGGACAAAAGAACACTGAAGCTTTCTTT.

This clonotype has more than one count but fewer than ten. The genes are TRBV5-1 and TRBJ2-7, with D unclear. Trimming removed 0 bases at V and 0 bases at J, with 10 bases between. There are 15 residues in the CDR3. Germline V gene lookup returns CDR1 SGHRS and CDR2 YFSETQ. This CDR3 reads CASSLEFGGSYEQYF. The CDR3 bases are TGCGCCAGCAGCTTGGAGTTCGGCGGCTCCTACGAGCAGTACTTC.

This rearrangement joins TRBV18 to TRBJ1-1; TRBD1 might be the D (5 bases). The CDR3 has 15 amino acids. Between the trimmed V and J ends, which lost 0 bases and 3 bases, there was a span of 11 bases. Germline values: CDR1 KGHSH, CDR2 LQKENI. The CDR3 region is CASSPPIQAYTEAFF. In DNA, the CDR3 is TGTGCCAGCTCACCACCCATACAGGCTTACACTGAAGCTTTCTTT.

The CDR3 region has the DNA TGCGCCAGCAGTCTACCGGCAACGCAGTATTTT. Its translation: CASSLPATQYF. The chain employs TRBV23-1 and TRBJ2-3; D is undetermined. TRBV23-1 is an ORF; its function is uncertain. Trimming removed 4 bases from V and 9 bases from J, with 8 bases in between. This CDR3 has 11 residues.